The present TCR beta chain was sequenced within a study of identical twins. Template switching, a step in the protocol, added a universal primer site, and cDNA carried unique molecular identifiers. TCRdb re-derived calls from the 5' RACE reads in MiXCR, one entry per CDR3 protein. This sample yields about 290,000 distinct CDR3 sequences, of which roughly 10% are seen a single time; about 7.1% belongs to the top ten. V was clipped by 5 bases and J by 1 base, with 15 bases between them. The CDR3 runs 14 residues. Germline V gene sequence: CDR1 DFQATT, CDR2 SNEGSKA (reference sequence). Study results and caveats: Beta clonotypes that were abundant in cord blood contained fewer insertions, a pattern absent from memory repertoires. Among monozygotic twins, out-of-frame TCR alpha sharing exceeded what models predicted.

This clonotype was detected ten times or more. Its antigen is undetermined. In addition, the sample was reused for a study of yellow fever vaccine responses in identical twins. That report adds: The authors reported partly convergent, partly personalized vaccine responses in identical twins.

This sequence joins TRBV20-1 and TRBJ2-7; D gene uncertain. The receptor was isolated from a woman between 18 and 30 years old in good health. Specimen: CD8+ T cells sorted from blood. The chain's CDR3 is CSARGRHGSYEQYF. Written as DNA, the CDR3 is TGCAGTGCTCGCGGACGGCACGGATCCTACGAGCAGTACTTC.